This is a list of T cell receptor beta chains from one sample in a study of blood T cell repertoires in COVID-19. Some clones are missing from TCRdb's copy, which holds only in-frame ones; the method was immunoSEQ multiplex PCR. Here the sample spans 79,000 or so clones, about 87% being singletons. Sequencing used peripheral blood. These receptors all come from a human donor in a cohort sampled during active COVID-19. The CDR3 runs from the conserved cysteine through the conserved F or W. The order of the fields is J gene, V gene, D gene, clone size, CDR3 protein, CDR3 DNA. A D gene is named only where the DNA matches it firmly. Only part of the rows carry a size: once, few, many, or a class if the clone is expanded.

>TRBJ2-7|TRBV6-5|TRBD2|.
CASSFGGSSYEQYF
TGTGCCAGCAGTTTCGGCGGGAGCTCCTACGAGCAGTACTTC
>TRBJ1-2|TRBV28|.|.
CASSSQLGGYTF
TGTGCCAGCAGTTCACAGCTTGGTGGCTACACCTTC
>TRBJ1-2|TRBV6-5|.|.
CASSPGQIYGYTF
TGTGCCAGCAGCCCCGGACAGATCTATGGCTACACCTTC
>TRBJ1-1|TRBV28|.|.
CASSLEGGSTEAFF
TGTGCCAGCAGTTTAGAGGGGGGGAGCACTGAAGCTTTCTTT
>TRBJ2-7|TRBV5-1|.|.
CASSLAPGASYEQYF
TGCGCCAGCAGCTTGGCCCCGGGAGCCTCCTACGAGCAGTACTTC
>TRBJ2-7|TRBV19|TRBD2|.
CASSTGGGLGAYEQYF
TGTGCCAGTAGTACCGGGGGGGGCCTAGGGGCCTACGAGCAGTACTTC
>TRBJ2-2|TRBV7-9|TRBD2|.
CASSSPGRVAGELFF
TGTGCCAGCAGCTCCCCAGGGAGGGTGGCCGGGGAGCTGTTTTTT
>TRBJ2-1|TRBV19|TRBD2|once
CASSIVGTSGSYNEQFF
TGTGCCAGTAGTATAGTCGGGACTAGCGGGAGCTACAATGAGCAGTTCTTC
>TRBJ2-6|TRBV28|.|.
CASSLQGHSGANVLTF
TGTGCCAGCAGTTTGCAGGGGCACTCTGGGGCCAACGTCCTGACTTTC
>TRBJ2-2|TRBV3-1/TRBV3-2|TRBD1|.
CASSKFPGGAGTGELFF
TGTGCCAGCAGCAAATTCCCAGGGGGCGCAGGCACCGGGGAGCTGTTTTTT
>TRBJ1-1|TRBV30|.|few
CAWSVTNTEAFF
TGTGCCTGGAGTGTAACTAACACTGAAGCTTTCTTT
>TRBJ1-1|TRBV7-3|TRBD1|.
CASTPGGQGSDTEAFF
TGTGCCAGCACCCCGGGGGGACAGGGGTCTGACACTGAAGCTTTCTTT
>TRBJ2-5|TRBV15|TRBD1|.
CATSPPAGQGYWETQYF
TGTGCCACCAGCCCACCCGCGGGACAGGGGTATTGGGAGACCCAGTACTTC
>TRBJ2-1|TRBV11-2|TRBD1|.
CASSLTRQGNYNEQFF
TGTGCCAGCAGCTTAACCAGACAGGGTAACTACAATGAGCAGTTCTTC
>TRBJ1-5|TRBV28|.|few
CASSREEIYSNQPQHF
TGTGCCAGCAGTCGAGAGGAGATTTATAGCAATCAGCCCCAGCATTTT
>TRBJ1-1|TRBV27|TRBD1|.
CASRSGQGYTEAFF
TGTGCCAGCAGGTCTGGACAGGGTTACACTGAAGCTTTCTTT
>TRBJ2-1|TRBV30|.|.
CAWSKGGLANNEQFF
TGTGCCTGGAGTAAGGGGGGGTTGGCGAACAATGAGCAGTTCTTC
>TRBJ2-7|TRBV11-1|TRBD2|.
CASSPPGLAGVGEQYF
TGTGCCAGCAGCCCTCCGGGACTAGCGGGAGTAGGGGAGCAGTACTTC
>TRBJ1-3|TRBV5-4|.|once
CASSLYSGNTIYF
TGTGCCAGCAGCTTATACTCTGGAAACACCATATATTTT
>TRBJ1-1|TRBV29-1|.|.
CSVEIPGMNTEAFF
TGCAGCGTTGAGATCCCGGGGATGAACACTGAAGCTTTCTTT
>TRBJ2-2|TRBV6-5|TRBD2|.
CASSWGRAPGGELFF
TGTGCCAGCAGTTGGGGGAGGGCCCCGGGCGGGGAGCTGTTTTTT
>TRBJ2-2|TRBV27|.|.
CASSLAQRRRTGELFF
TGTGCCAGCAGTTTAGCTCAGCGGAGACGGACCGGGGAGCTGTTTTTT
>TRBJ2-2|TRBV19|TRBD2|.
CASSIPLAGGPPSTGELFF
TGTGCCAGTAGTATCCCCCTAGCGGGAGGCCCACCGAGCACCGGGGAGCTGTTTTTT
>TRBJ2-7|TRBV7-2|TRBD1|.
CASSLDRQGYEQYF
TGTGCCAGCAGCTTAGACCGACAGGGCTACGAGCAGTACTTC
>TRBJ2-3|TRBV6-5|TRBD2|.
CASNAGAVDTQYF
TGTGCCAGCAACGCGGGAGCCGTAGATACGCAGTATTTT
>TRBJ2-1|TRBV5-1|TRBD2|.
CASSPGGDNEQFF
TGCGCCAGCAGCCCGGGGGGTGACAATGAGCAGTTCTTC
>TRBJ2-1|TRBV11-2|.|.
CASSSRQAGWGNEQFF
TGTGCCAGCAGCTCCCGACAGGCGGGCTGGGGCAATGAGCAGTTCTTC
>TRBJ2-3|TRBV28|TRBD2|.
CASRPSGRGLSTDTQYF
TGTGCCAGCAGACCTTCGGGGAGGGGCCTGAGCACAGATACGCAGTATTTT
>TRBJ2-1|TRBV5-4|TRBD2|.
CATSKAGGIDNEQFF
TGTGCCACCTCCAAAGCGGGAGGGATTGATAATGAGCAGTTCTTC
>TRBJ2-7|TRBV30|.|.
CAWETGAYEQYF
TGTGCCTGGGAGACAGGAGCTTACGAGCAGTACTTC
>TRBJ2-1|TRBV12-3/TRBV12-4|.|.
CASSSQGHEQFF
TGTGCCAGCAGTTCACAGGGACATGAGCAGTTCTTC
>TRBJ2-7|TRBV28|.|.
CASSFEGAYEQYF
TGTGCCAGCAGTTTCGAGGGTGCCTACGAGCAGTACTTC
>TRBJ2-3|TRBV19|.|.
CASSTGEGTDTQYF
TGTGCCAGTAGTACCGGGGAGGGCACAGATACGCAGTATTTT
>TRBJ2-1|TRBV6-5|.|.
CASRSDWNEQFF
TGTGCCAGCAGATCAGACTGGAATGAGCAGTTCTTC
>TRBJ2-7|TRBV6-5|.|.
CASTQNYEQYF
TGTGCCAGCACCCAGAACTACGAGCAGTACTTC
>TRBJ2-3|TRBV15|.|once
CATSGDEDTQYF
TGTGCCACCAGCGGAGACGAGGATACGCAGTATTTT
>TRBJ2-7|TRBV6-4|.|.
CASSVEQGPTYEQYF
TGTGCCAGCAGTGTAGAACAGGGACCAACTTACGAGCAGTACTTC
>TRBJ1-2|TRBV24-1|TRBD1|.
CATSDLDRDYGYTF
TGTGCCACCAGTGATTTAGACAGGGACTATGGCTACACCTTC
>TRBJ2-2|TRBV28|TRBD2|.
CASSFSGGTSGPGGELFF
TGTGCCAGCAGTTTTTCGGGCGGAACTAGCGGTCCGGGCGGGGAGCTGTTTTTT
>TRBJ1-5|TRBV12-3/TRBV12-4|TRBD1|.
CASKPGQRQPQHF
TGTGCCAGCAAACCGGGACAGAGGCAGCCCCAGCATTTT
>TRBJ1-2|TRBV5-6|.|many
CASSLMGGNYGYTF
TGTGCCAGCAGCTTAATGGGAGGGAACTATGGCTACACCTTC
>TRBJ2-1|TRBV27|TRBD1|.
CASSFSRTGGSEQFF
TGTGCCAGCAGTTTTTCCCGGACAGGGGGGAGTGAGCAGTTCTTC
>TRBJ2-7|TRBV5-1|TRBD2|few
CASSLGLAGGTYEQYF
TGCGCCAGCAGCTTGGGACTAGCGGGAGGTACCTACGAGCAGTACTTC
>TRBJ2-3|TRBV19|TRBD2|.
CASSPHSRLAGAADTQYF
TGTGCCAGTAGTCCCCATTCTAGACTAGCGGGAGCCGCAGATACGCAGTATTTT
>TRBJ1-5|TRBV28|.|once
CASRIQGDQPQHF
TGTGCCAGCAGGATTCAAGGGGATCAGCCCCAGCATTTT
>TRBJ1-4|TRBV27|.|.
CASRRGGFINEKLFF
TGTGCCAGCAGAAGGGGGGGCTTCATTAATGAAAAACTGTTTTTT
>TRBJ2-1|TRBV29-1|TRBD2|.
CSVPRLAAYNEQFF
TGCAGCGTTCCCAGACTAGCGGCCTACAATGAGCAGTTCTTC
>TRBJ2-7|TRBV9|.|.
CASSAGEAPAYEQYF
TGTGCCAGCAGCGCCGGAGAAGCGCCGGCCTACGAGCAGTACTTC
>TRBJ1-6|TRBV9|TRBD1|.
CASSADRGGSPLHF
TGTGCCAGCAGCGCGGACAGGGGTGGATCACCCCTCCACTTT
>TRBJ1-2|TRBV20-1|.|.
CSPQKLGYTF
TGCAGTCCCCAAAAGCTTGGCTACACCTTC
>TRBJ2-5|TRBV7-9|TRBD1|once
CASSPRTGTETQYF
TGTGCCAGCAGCCCCCGGACAGGGACGGAGACCCAGTACTTC
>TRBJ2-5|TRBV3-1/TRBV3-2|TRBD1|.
CASSPRTGEVETQYF
TGTGCCAGCAGCCCCCGGACAGGGGAGGTAGAGACCCAGTACTTC
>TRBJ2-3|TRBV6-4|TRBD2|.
CASSDGTSGTDTQYF
TGTGCCAGCAGTGACGGGACTAGCGGCACAGATACGCAGTATTTT
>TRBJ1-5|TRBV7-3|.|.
CASSLPEWGNQPQHF
TGTGCCAGCAGCCTCCCGGAGTGGGGCAATCAGCCCCAGCATTTT
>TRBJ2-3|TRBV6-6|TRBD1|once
CASREQGATSTDTQYF
TGTGCCAGCAGGGAACAGGGGGCGACGAGCACAGATACGCAGTATTTT
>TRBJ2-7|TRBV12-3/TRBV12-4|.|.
CASSSSSSNEQYF
TGTGCCAGCAGTTCGTCTAGCTCGAACGAGCAGTACTTC